One sample yielded the 29 T cell receptor beta chains listed below, sequenced in a study of CXCR3-negative and CXCR3-positive naive CD8 T cells. These receptors have no known antigen. Study observations and caveats: Higher TRB CDR3 hydrophobicity marked CXCR3-positive naive cells relative to CXCR3-negative naive cells.

Preparation of TRB cDNA libraries relied on 5' RACE carrying UMI labels. Reanalyzing the 5' RACE reads, TCRdb keeps one entry per CDR3 protein, without DNA. Seen in this sample are some 150,000 distinct CDR3 sequences; the ten most common clones hold around 0.28%. The sequencing input was naive CXCR3+ CD8+ T cells from blood. Documented subset: CD45RO-CCR7+CD27+CD95- naive CD8+ T cells expressing CXCR3 (TNR3+). All receptors come from a human donor in good health. Some clones in this sample may be carry-over from other donors' samples.

V is TRBV29-1 and J is TRBJ1-2; the D call from TCRdb, TRBD1, cannot be confirmed without DNA. Germline assignment: CDR1 SQVTM and CDR2 ANQGSEA. The CDR3 totals 14 residues. CDR3 region: CSVVPGQGDEGYTF.

The CDR3 protein is CASSSSVGNEQFF. The chain combines TRBV7-9 with TRBJ2-1. CDR1 and CDR2 from the germline V gene are SEHNR and FQNEAQ (reference sequence). The CDR3 length is 13 residues.

The V gene is TRBV29-1, the J gene TRBJ2-1; TCRdb's D call of TRBD1 is untestable without DNA. Germline V gene sequence: CDR1 SQVTM, CDR2 ANQGSEA. The CDR3 length is 11 residues. CDR3 amino acids: CSVTGGGEQFF.

The chain recombines TRBV4-1 with TRBJ2-3; the D call from TCRdb, TRBD2, cannot be confirmed without DNA. Per germline, CDR1 MGHRA and CDR2 YSYEKL. The CDR3 is made up of 13 amino acids. CDR3 loop: CASKDGLWDTQYF.

The chain has TRBV4-3 and TRBJ1-2; TCRdb designates TRBD1, a call that cannot be tested without DNA. Germline V gene lookup returns CDR1 LGHNA and CDR2 YSLEER. This CDR3 contains 15 residues. The chain's CDR3 is CASSQESRDNYGYTF.

The chain has TRBV7-9 and TRBJ2-1; TCRdb indicates TRBD2, and absent DNA this call remains unverified. Germline CDR1 is SEHNR and CDR2 is FQNEAQ (reference sequence). This CDR3 is built from 15 residues. CDR3 region: CASSYGLAGVNEQFF.

This rearrangement joins TRBV7-9 to TRBJ2-4; the D gene TCRdb calls, TRBD1, cannot be checked with no DNA. The CDR3 has 15 residues. Germline CDR1 and CDR2: SEHNR and FQNEAQ (reference sequence). CDR3 region: CASRDLTGWENIQYF. Combining the CDR3 with reference TRBV7-9 and TRBJ2-4 gives the whole variable domain DTGVSQNPRHKITKRGQNVTFRCDPISEHNRLYWYRQTLGQGPEFLTYFQNEAQLEKSRLLSDRFSAERPKGSFSTLEIQRTEQGDSAMYLCASRDLTGWENIQYFGAGTRLSVL.

The chain uses TRBV14 and TRBJ2-7. In germline, CDR1 is SGHDN, CDR2 FVKESK. There are 15 residues in the CDR3. CDR3 sequence: CASSQARLTPHEQYF.

CDR3: CATSRPQGEGELFF. The chain uses TRBV15 and TRBJ2-2; the TRBD1 assignment by TCRdb is unverifiable without DNA. This CDR3 comprises 14 residues. Germline CDR1 LNHNV, CDR2 YYDKDF (reference sequence).

The chain uses TRBV4-2 and TRBJ1-1; TCRdb picks TRBD1, but there is no DNA to check that call. CDR3 length: 17 amino acids. Looked up from germline, CDR1 is LGHNA and CDR2 is YNFKEQ. CDR3 protein: CASSQDSQVLMNTEAFF.

The chain's CDR3 is CASSPQGFQETQYF. The gene calls are TRBV7-9 and TRBJ2-5; without DNA, the TCRdb call of TRBD1 cannot be checked. The CDR3 spans 14 residues. Germline lookup yields CDR1 SEHNR and CDR2 FQNEAQ (reference sequence).

The gene calls are TRBV7-9 and TRBJ1-2; the TCRdb D gene call, TRBD1, has no DNA to confirm it. CDR1 is SEHNR, CDR2 FQNEAQ, per germline (reference sequence). This CDR3 comprises 14 residues. The CDR3 sequence is CASTLPGSDYGYTF.

The chain has TRBV6-2 or TRBV6-3 and TRBJ2-1; the D gene TCRdb calls, TRBD2, cannot be checked with no DNA. Per germline, CDR1 MNHEY and CDR2 SVGEGT. The length of the CDR3 is 15 residues. This CDR3 is CASTSPRAEDNEQFF.

This chain links TRBV5-1 with TRBJ2-1. Germline V gives CDR1 SGHRS, CDR2 YFSETQ. There are 16 residues in the CDR3. CDR3 in amino acids: CASSLARLSLGGEQFF.

V usage is TRBV4-1 and J usage is TRBJ1-1. The CDR3 consists of 13 residues. Germline CDR1 MGHRA, CDR2 YSYEKL. This CDR3 reads CASSQEVVAGAFF.

The chain uses TRBV28 and TRBJ2-4; TCRdb lists TRBD1, though no DNA is available to test this call. The CDR3 spans 18 residues. Germline lookup yields CDR1 MDHEN and CDR2 SYDVKM. Here the CDR3 reads CASSLDRGRRSAKNIQYF.

V usage is TRBV15 and J usage is TRBJ2-3. CDR3 size: 17 residues. Germline CDR1 reads LNHNV; CDR2 reads YYDKDF (reference sequence). The CDR3 spells CATSGRWSQAGTDTQYF. The full variable domain, its missing parts supplied by reference TRBV15 and TRBJ2-3, is DAMVIQNPRYQVTQFGKPVTLSCSQTLNHNVMYWYQQKSSQAPKLLFHYYDKDFNNEADTPDNFQSRRPNTSFCFLDIRSPGLGDTAMYLCATSGRWSQAGTDTQYFGPGTRLTVL.

This chain connects TRBV28 to TRBJ2-3; TCRdb lists TRBD1, though no DNA is available to test this call. The germline gives CDR1 MDHEN, CDR2 SYDVKM. The CDR3 is made up of 15 amino acids. This CDR3 is CASTPAGGSTDTQYF.

The genes are TRBV5-1 and TRBJ1-2; TCRdb's D call, TRBD1, is unchecked because there is no DNA. Per germline, CDR1 SGHRS and CDR2 YFSETQ. The CDR3 has 15 residues. The CDR3 reads CASSWGYGGNYGYTF.

The chain joins TRBV4-3 to TRBJ1-6. Germline V gene data show CDR1 as LGHNA and CDR2 as YSLEER. This CDR3 has 15 residues. The CDR3 here is CASSQDQWGDSPLHF.

J is TRBJ1-2 and V is TRBV27. The CDR3 sequence is 13 residues long. CDR1 and CDR2 from the germline V gene are MNHEY and SMNVEV (reference sequence). The CDR3 protein is CASSADPNYGYTF.

CDR3 protein: CASSPSGATYEQYF. V usage is TRBV2 and J usage is TRBJ2-7; TCRdb designates TRBD2, a call that cannot be tested without DNA. Per germline, CDR1 SNHLY and CDR2 FYNNEI. This CDR3 spans 14 amino acids. Supplemented by reference TRBV2 and TRBJ2-7, the full variable domain reads EPEVTQTPSHQVTQMGQEVILRCVPISNHLYFYWYRQILGQKVEFLVSFYNNEISEKSEIFDDQFSVERPDGSNFTLKIRSTKLEDSAMYFCASSPSGATYEQYFGPGTRLTVT.

The chain employs TRBV19 and TRBJ1-1. This CDR3 has 13 residues. CDR1 is LNHDA, CDR2 SQIVND, per germline (reference sequence). The CDR3 sequence is CASSIFLNTEAFF.

The chain links TRBV6-6 to TRBJ2-3; with no DNA, the TCRdb D assignment of TRBD2 cannot be verified. The CDR3 sequence is 16 residues long. Looked up from germline, CDR1 is MNHNY and CDR2 is SVGAGI (reference sequence). This CDR3 reads CASSPLAGETTDTQYF.

V usage is TRBV5-1 and J usage is TRBJ1-1; TCRdb gives TRBD1 as the D gene, but with no DNA this cannot be confirmed. The CDR3 is made up of 14 amino acids. CDR1 is SGHRS and CDR2 is YFSETQ in the germline V gene. The CDR3: CASSPVGAETEAFF. The variable domain in full, with the rest retrieved from reference TRBV5-1 and TRBJ1-1, is KAGVTQTPRYLIKTRGQQVTLSCSPISGHRSVSWYQQTPGQGLQFLFEYFSETQRNKGNFPGRFSGRQFSNSRSEMNVSTLELGDSALYLCASSPVGAETEAFFGQGTRLTVV.

The chain links TRBV7-9 to TRBJ2-7; checking the TCRdb D call of TRBD1 is not possible without DNA. Germline V lookup: CDR1 SEHNR, CDR2 FQNEAQ (reference sequence). This CDR3 is built from 14 residues. CDR3 loop: CASSLLTGVNEQYF.

The chain is built from TRBV12-3 or TRBV12-4 and TRBJ2-1. This CDR3 has 16 amino acids. The CDR3 is CASSLTEQPSYNEQFF.

The chain is built from TRBV12-3 or TRBV12-4 and TRBJ2-1; the TRBD2 assignment by TCRdb is unverifiable without DNA. The CDR3 sequence is 12 residues long. The CDR3 region is CASSFEGYEQFF.

The chain is built from TRBV28 and TRBJ2-7; TCRdb's assignment of TRBD1 cannot be checked, as there is no DNA. The CDR3 contains 14 residues. Looked up from germline, CDR1 is MDHEN and CDR2 is SYDVKM. The CDR3 loop is CASRPGSETYEQYF.